The text below deals with one T cell receptor beta chain. Its target is unknown. The CDR3 spans 13 residues. V dropped 4 bases and J dropped 5 bases, with 11 bases sitting between them. CDR1 and CDR2 from the germline V gene are SGHDN and FVKESK. This sample is drawn from a study of graft-versus-host responses after intestinal transplantation. Overall study context: For about three years after anti-thymocyte globulin induction, all recipients took tacrolimus and steroids.

TCRdb keeps only in-frame clones here, not all; method: immunoSEQ multiplex PCR. The sample holds approximately 50,000 clones, roughly 89% seen once. Whole-study findings and limits: Recipient marrow held GvH clones, some first seen in ileum or blood. Patients with graft-donor T cell macrochimerism had high graft-versus-host to host-versus-graft clonal ratios in allografts. Circulating GvH clones peaking coincided with falling HvG clones soon after transplant.

The receptor's source is a human patient who received an intestinal transplant, so some T cells may come from the graft donor. Sequenced here: PBMCs, sampled 26 days after transplant. The V gene is TRBV14, the J gene TRBJ1-1, with D uncertain. The CDR3 region is CASSPKLRTEAFF. CDR3 DNA sequence: TGTGCCAGCAGCCCCAAATTGAGAACTGAAGCTTTCTTT.